The 26 T cell receptor beta chains listed next were all sequenced from one sample in a study of blood T cell repertoires in COVID-19. Measured with immunoSEQ multiplex PCR; TCRdb has only the in-frame clones, and not every one. The sample lists some 150,000 clones; approximately 90% were seen once. The sequencing sample was made of peripheral blood. The receptors here all came from a woman aged 45-60 years with active or convalescent COVID-19.

The rearrangement links TRBV18 to TRBJ1-4; a weak D match, TRBD1 (5 bases). Trimming took off 4 bases at V and 0 bases at J, with 24 bases between the two ends. The CDR3 is 20 amino acids. Germline CDR1 and CDR2: KGHSH and LQKENI. The CDR3 is CASSQRQRPGTGATNEKLFF. The CDR3 DNA sequence: TGTGCCAGCTCACAAAGACAGCGTCCCGGGACGGGAGCAACTAATGAAAAACTGTTTTTT.

This chain connects TRBV7-4 to TRBJ1-1; D call uncertain. Germline CDR1 and CDR2: SGHVT and SQSDAQ. Trimming pared 2 bases from V and 0 bases from J, leaving 16 bases between. The CDR3 runs 17 residues. This CDR3 is CASSLWRVRHLNTEAFF. CDR3 DNA sequence: TGTGCCAGCAGCTTATGGAGAGTGCGTCACCTGAACACTGAAGCTTTCTTT.

The rearrangement joins TRBV5-1 to TRBJ1-6, with 9 bases lining up with TRBD1. The V segment lost 5 bases and the J segment 6 bases; nucleotides outside the gene matches: 6. CDR1 SGHRS and CDR2 YFSETQ come from the germline V gene. CDR3 length equals 15 residues. CDR3 nucleotides: TGCGCCAGCAGGCCCCCGGGACAGGGTAATTCACCCCTCCACTTT. Protein: CASRPPGQGNSPLHF.

J is TRBJ2-3 and V is TRBV9, with 7 positions matching TRBD1. This CDR3 contains 15 residues. CDR1 and CDR2 (germline): SGDLS, YYNGEE. After removal of 0 bases from V and 6 bases from J, the junction contained 7 bases not matched to a gene. CDR3 loop: CASSVEGAQVDTQYF. CDR3 DNA sequence: TGTGCCAGCAGCGTAGAGGGGGCGCAGGTGGATACGCAGTATTTT.

CDR3 sequence reads: CASSVEGQGNTEAFF. As DNA, the CDR3 is TGTGCCAGCAGCGTAGAGGGTCAGGGGAACACTGAAGCTTTCTTT. The chain combines TRBV9 with TRBJ1-1, with TRBD1 as a possible D gene (5 bases). There are 15 residues in the CDR3. Per the germline V gene, CDR1 is SGDLS and CDR2 is YYNGEE. V was clipped by 0 bases and J by 1 base, with 10 bases between them.

This chain uses TRBV6-5 with TRBJ1-4; TRBD1 agrees at 10 bases. The J segment lost 5 bases and the V segment lost 6 bases, leaving 6 bases of the junction unmatched. This CDR3 region has 15 residues. Germline V gene lookup returns CDR1 MNHEY and CDR2 SVGAGI. CDR3 DNA: TGTGCCAGCAGAGGACCGGGACAGGGGAATGAAAAACTGTTTTTT. It is translated as CASRGPGQGNEKLFF.

The CDR3 loop is CAWSVQGNTEAFF. For the CDR3, the DNA is TGTGCCTGGAGTGTTCAGGGGAACACTGAAGCTTTCTTT. This chain connects TRBV30 to TRBJ1-1; TRBD1 might be the D (5 bases). The germline CDR1 and CDR2 sequences are GTSNPN and SVGIG (reference sequence). With 0 bases removed from V and 1 base from J, the gap between germline ends came to 6 bases. This CDR3 spans 13 amino acids.

The DNA of the CDR3 is TGCAGCGTTGTTGAGGACAGGCGAAAAGAGACCCAGTACTTC. It yields the protein CSVVEDRRKETQYF. This sequence joins TRBV29-1 and TRBJ2-5; 7 bases line up with TRBD1. This CDR3 comprises 14 residues. CDR1 and CDR2 from the germline V gene are SQVTM and ANQGSEA. With 4 bases clipped from V and 3 bases from J, the junction kept 8 bases outside the gene matches.

The chain links TRBV7-2 to TRBJ2-4, with TRBD2 matching over 11 bases. This CDR3 region has 12 residues. Germline V gene lookup returns CDR1 SGHTA and CDR2 FQGNSA. The J segment lost 15 bases and the V segment lost 3 bases, leaving 4 bases of the junction unmatched. The CDR3, as DNA: TGTGCCAGCAGCTTTAGCGGGGGGGCCTCGTACTTC. The encoded protein is CASSFSGGASYF.

The chain links TRBV3-1 (or the pseudogene TRBV3-2) to TRBJ1-5; TRBD1 agrees at 8 bases. This CDR3 is built from 15 residues. CDR1 and CDR2 from the germline V gene are LGHDT and YNNKEL (reference sequence). After removal of 4 bases from V and 7 bases from J, the junction contained 9 bases not matched to a gene. The CDR3 DNA sequence: TGTGCCAGCAGCCTAGGACAGGGAATAGGGCAGCCCCAGCATTTT. Its translation: CASSLGQGIGQPQHF.

In this sample, this clone turned up many times. The rearrangement uses TRBV4-3 and TRBJ2-2; unclear D gene. The CDR3 runs 18 residues. Germline V gene lookup returns CDR1 LGHNA and CDR2 YSLEER. Trimming cost V 0 bases and J 2 bases, with 16 bases left between them. The CDR3 spells CASSQDPPTRLNTGELFF. CDR3 DNA sequence: TGCGCCAGCAGCCAAGACCCCCCTACGCGCCTAAACACCGGGGAGCTGTTTTTT.

The chain has TRBV24-1 and TRBJ1-5, with TRBD1 identical over 7 bases. With 9 bases clipped from V and 4 bases from J, the junction kept 8 bases outside the gene matches. The CDR3 spans 14 residues. Germline lookup yields CDR1 KGHDR and CDR2 SFDVKD. CDR3 DNA: TGTGCCACCCAACAGGGGAGTGGGAATCAGCCCCAGCATTTT. It translates to CATQQGSGNQPQHF.

The chain joins TRBV5-5 to TRBJ1-4, with a weak D call TRBD1 (5 bases). CDR1 and CDR2 from the germline V gene are SGHKS and YYEKEE (reference sequence). The CDR3 sequence is 14 residues long. The V end was cut by 1 base, the J end by 11 bases, with 15 bases between. The CDR3 is CASSLSSRVDKLFF. DNA for the CDR3: TGTGCCAGCAGCTTGTCTTCCAGGGTTGACAAACTGTTTTTT.

The chain couples TRBV30 to TRBJ2-7; D perhaps matches TRBD2 (5 bases). V lost 5 bases and J lost 3, with 11 bases in between. Germline CDR1 and CDR2: GTSNPN and SVGIG (reference sequence). The CDR3 runs 12 residues. This chain's CDR3 is CAWGPRGYEQYF. The DNA for the CDR3 is TGTGCCTGGGGCCCCCGGGGCTACGAGCAGTACTTC.

V usage is TRBV4-3 and J usage is TRBJ2-5, with 7 nucleotides matching TRBD2. There are 15 residues in the CDR3. The germline V gene encodes CDR1 LGHNA and CDR2 YSLEER. Losses at the gene ends were 0 bases for V and 4 bases for J; bases not matched to a gene: 5. CDR3 DNA: TGCGCCAGCAGCCAAGATAGGGAGGGTCGAGAGACCCAGTACTTC. Protein product: CASSQDREGRETQYF.

This rearrangement joins TRBV1 to TRBJ2-3; TRBD2 reflects the table's D call only, with no check against the DNA. TRBV1 is assigned pseudogene status. This CDR3 contains 15 residues. The CDR3 here is CTSSLAGGYTDTQYF. In nucleotides, the CDR3 is TGCACCAGCAGCCTGGCGGGGGGTTACACAGATACGCAGTATTTT.

V is TRBV19 and J is TRBJ1-4; 7 bases fit TRBD1. V lost 4 bases, J lost 1 base, and 6 bases stayed unmatched. The CDR3 loop spans 16 amino acids. Germline V CDR1 and CDR2: LNHDA, SQIVND (reference sequence). Here the CDR3 reads CASSTRTGLTNEKLFF. The DNA for the CDR3 is TGTGCCAGTAGTACTCGGACAGGACTAACTAATGAAAAACTGTTTTTT.

For the CDR3, the DNA is TGTGCCAGCAGATTACAGGGGGCGGCCGAGCCCCAGCATTTT. Translated, it gives CASRLQGAAEPQHF. V gene TRBV27 combines with J gene TRBJ1-5; the match to TRBD1 covers 9 bases. CDR1 MNHEY and CDR2 SMNVEV come from the germline V gene (reference sequence). The CDR3 totals 14 residues. V trimming: 6 bases; J trimming: 8 bases; junction bases outside the gene matches: 8.

The rearrangement joins TRBV5-4 to TRBJ2-1; D unclear. The CDR3 has 16 amino acids. The germline V gene encodes CDR1 SGHNT and CDR2 YYREEE (reference sequence). V lost 0 bases and J 4 bases, leaving 14 bases between the germline ends. The CDR3 DNA sequence: TGTGCCAGCAGCTTGGAGCTTCGAACAGCATACAATGAGCAGTTCTTC. It specifies CASSLELRTAYNEQFF.

The rearrangement joins TRBV5-3 to TRBJ1-1, with TRBD1 identical over 7 bases. TRBV5-3 is an ORF; its function is uncertain. This CDR3 comprises 17 residues. The V segment lost 3 bases and the J segment 10 bases; nucleotides outside the gene matches: 21. This chain's CDR3 is CARSSTNYRGEYAGAFF. The DNA for the CDR3 is TGTGCCAGAAGCTCGACCAATTACAGGGGTGAGTATGCTGGAGCTTTCTTT.

The rearrangement links TRBV19 to TRBJ1-1; TRBD1 matches at 7 bases. Unmatched junction bases numbered 7, after V lost 6 bases and J lost 0 bases. This CDR3 contains 15 residues. The germline V gene encodes CDR1 LNHDA and CDR2 SQIVND (reference sequence). The CDR3 protein is CASSGLDRLNTEAFF. For the CDR3, the DNA is TGTGCCAGTAGCGGCCTGGACAGGCTGAACACTGAAGCTTTCTTT.

The V call is TRBV7-9, the J call TRBJ1-5, with D possibly TRBD1 on 5 matching bases. The V gene lost 3 bases and the J gene lost 3 bases, with 15 bases spanning the gap. In germline, CDR1 is SEHNR, CDR2 FQNEAQ (reference sequence). CDR3 length equals 16 residues. CDR3 loop: CASSFELGGVNQPQHF. For the CDR3, the DNA is TGTGCCAGCAGCTTCGAATTAGGAGGGGTCAATCAGCCCCAGCATTTT.

The chain has TRBV27 and TRBJ2-1; 9 bases line up with TRBD1. Germline CDR1 MNHEY, CDR2 SMNVEV (reference sequence). The V and J ends lost 5 bases and 7 bases, in that order; junction bases with no gene match: 9. The CDR3 extends over 15 amino acids. CDR3 sequence (DNA): TGTGCCAGCAGTGTTATGACAGGGGGTGGAAATGAGCAGTTCTTC. Protein product: CASSVMTGGGNEQFF.

The chain joins TRBV4-3 to TRBJ1-1; 8 bases match TRBD1. This CDR3 comprises 14 residues. J was trimmed by 3 bases and V by 1 base; bases with no gene match: 1. Germline loops: CDR1 LGHNA, CDR2 YSLEER. The CDR3 DNA sequence: TGCGCCAGCAGCCAAGGACAGGGGTACACTGAAGCTTTCTTT. As protein: CASSQGQGYTEAFF.

The chain recombines TRBV4-2 with TRBJ2-2, with D tentatively TRBD2 (6 bases). V was shortened by 1 base and J by 7 bases, with 10 bases between the two germline ends. The CDR3 runs to 14 residues. Germline values: CDR1 LGHNA, CDR2 YNFKEQ. For the CDR3, the DNA is TGTGCCAGCAGCCAAGTTGCGGAGGGCGGGGAGCTGTTTTTT. Its protein product is CASSQVAEGGELFF.

This chain uses TRBV30 with TRBJ1-4, with D tentatively TRBD1 (6 bases). Germline CDR1 reads GTSNPN; CDR2 reads SVGIG (reference sequence). This CDR3 has 16 amino acids. The V and J ends lost 2 bases and 0 bases respectively, with 13 bases between them. CDR3 residues: CAWSTGTSATNEKLFF. For the CDR3, the DNA is TGTGCCTGGAGTACCGGGACATCGGCAACTAATGAAAAACTGTTTTTT.